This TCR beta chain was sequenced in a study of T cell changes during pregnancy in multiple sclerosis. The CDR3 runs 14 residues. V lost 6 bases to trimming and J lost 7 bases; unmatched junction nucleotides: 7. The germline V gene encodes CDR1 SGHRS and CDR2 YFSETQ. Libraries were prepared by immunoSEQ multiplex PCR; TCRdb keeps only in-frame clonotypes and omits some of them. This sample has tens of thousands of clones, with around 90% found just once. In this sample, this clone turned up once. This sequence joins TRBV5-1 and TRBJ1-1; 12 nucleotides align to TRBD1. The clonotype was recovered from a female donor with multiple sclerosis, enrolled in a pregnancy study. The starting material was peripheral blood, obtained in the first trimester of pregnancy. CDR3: CASNWGTGGVEAFF. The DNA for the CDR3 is TGCGCCAGCAACTGGGGGACAGGGGGCGTTGAAGCTTTCTTT. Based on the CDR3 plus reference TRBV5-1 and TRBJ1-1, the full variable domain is KAGVTQTPRYLIKTRGQQVTLSCSPISGHRSVSWYQQTPGQGLQFLFEYFSETQRNKGNFPGRFSGRQFSNSRSEMNVSTLELGDSALYLCASNWGTGGVEAFFGQGTRLTVV.